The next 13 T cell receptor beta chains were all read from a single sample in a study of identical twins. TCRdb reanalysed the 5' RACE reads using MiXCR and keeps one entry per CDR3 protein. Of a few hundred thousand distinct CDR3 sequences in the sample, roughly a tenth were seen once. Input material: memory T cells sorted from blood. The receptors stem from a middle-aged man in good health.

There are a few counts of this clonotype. This chain's CDR3 is CASSLVAGGPNEQYF. The CDR3 DNA reads as TGTGCCAGCAGCTTAGTAGCGGGAGGGCCCAACGAGCAGTACTTC. The chain links TRBV7-2 to TRBJ2-7, with 11 bases fitting TRBD2. Germline-derived CDR1 and CDR2 are SGHTA and FQGNSA. Trimming removed 1 base from V and 5 bases from J; junction bases left unmatched: 4. The CDR3 has 15 amino acids.

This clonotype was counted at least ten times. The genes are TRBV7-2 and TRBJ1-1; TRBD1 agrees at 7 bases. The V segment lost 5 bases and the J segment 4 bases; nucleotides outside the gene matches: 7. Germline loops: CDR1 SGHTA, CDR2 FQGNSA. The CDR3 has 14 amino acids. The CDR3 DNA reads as TGTGCCAGCAGCCAATCAGGGGGGCGCACTGAAGCTTTCTTT. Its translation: CASSQSGGRTEAFF.

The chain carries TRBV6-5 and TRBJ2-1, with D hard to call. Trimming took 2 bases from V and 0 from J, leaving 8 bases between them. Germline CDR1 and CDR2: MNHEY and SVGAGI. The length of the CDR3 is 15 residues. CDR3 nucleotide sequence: TGTGCCAGCAGTTACATGTTAGGCTCCTACAATGAGCAGTTCTTC. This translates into CASSYMLGSYNEQFF.

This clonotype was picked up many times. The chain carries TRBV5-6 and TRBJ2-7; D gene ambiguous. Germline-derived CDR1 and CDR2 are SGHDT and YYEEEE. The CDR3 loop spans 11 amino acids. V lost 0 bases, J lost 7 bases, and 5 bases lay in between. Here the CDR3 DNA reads TGTGCCAGCAGCTTGGCCAGGGAGCAGTACTTC. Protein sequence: CASSLAREQYF.

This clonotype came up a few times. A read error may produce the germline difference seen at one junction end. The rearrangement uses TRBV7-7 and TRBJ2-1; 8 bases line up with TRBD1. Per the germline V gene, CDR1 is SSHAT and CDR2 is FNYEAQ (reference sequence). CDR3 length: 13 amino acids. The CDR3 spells CASSLTGVNEQFF. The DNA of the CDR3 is TGTGCTAGCAGCCTGACAGGGGTAAATGAGCAGTTCTTC.

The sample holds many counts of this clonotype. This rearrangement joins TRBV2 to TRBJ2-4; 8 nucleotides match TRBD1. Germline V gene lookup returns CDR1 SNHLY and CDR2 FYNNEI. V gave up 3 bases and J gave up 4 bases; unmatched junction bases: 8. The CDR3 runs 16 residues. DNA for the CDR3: TGTGCCAGCAGTGATCCAGGGGGCTTAGCGAAAAACATTCAGTACTTC. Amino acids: CASSDPGGLAKNIQYF. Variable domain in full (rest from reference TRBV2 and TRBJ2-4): EPEVTQTPSHQVTQMGQEVILRCVPISNHLYFYWYRQILGQKVEFLVSFYNNEISEKSEIFDDQFSVERPDGSNFTLKIRSTKLEDSAMYFCASSDPGGLAKNIQYFGAGTRLSVL.

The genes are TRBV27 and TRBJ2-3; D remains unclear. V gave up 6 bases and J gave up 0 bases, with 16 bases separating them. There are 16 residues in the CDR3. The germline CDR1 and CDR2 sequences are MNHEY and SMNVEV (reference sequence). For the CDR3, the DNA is TGTGCCAGCAGCCACGCCCGGGCCGCAAGCACAGATACGCAGTATTTT. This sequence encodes CASSHARAASTDTQYF.

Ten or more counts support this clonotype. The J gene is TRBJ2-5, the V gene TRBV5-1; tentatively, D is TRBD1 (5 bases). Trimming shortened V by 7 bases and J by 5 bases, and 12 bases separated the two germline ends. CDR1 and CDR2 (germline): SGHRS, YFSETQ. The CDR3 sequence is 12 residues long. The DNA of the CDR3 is TGCGCCAGCCGCAGGGTTGAGGAGACCCAGTACTTC. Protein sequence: CASRRVEETQYF.

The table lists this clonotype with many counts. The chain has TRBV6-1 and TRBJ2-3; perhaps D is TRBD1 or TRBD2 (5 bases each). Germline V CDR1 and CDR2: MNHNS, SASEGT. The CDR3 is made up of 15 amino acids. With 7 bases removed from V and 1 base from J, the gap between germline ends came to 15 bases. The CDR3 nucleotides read TGTGCCAGCAACTCTGGGACGGCCCGCACAGATACGCAGTATTTT. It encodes CASNSGTARTDTQYF.

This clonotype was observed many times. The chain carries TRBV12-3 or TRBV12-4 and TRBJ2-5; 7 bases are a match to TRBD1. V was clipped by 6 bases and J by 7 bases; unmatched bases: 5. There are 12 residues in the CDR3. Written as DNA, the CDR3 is TGTGCCAGCAGAGGGACAGTAGGGACCCAGTACTTC. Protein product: CASRGTVGTQYF.

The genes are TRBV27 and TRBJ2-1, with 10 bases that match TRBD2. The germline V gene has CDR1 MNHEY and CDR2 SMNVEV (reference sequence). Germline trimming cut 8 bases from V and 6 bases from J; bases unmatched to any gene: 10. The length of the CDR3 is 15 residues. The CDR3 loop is CASSLSGGVSNEQFF. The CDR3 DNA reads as TGTGCCAGCTCGCTCAGCGGGGGGGTATCCAATGAGCAGTTCTTC.

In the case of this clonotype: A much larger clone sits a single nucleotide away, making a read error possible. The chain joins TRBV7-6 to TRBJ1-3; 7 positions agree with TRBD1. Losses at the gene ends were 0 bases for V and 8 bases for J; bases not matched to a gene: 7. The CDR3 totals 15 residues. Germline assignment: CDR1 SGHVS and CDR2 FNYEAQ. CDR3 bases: TGTGCCAGCAGCTTAGCAAAACAGGGGAGGGACACCATATATTTT. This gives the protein CASSLAKQGRDTIYF. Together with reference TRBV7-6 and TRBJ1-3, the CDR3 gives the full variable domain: GAGVSQSPRYKVTKRGQDVALRCDPISGHVSLYWYRQALGQGPEFLTYFNYEAQQDKSGLPNDRFSAERPEGSISTLTIQRTEQRDSAMYRCASSLAKQGRDTIYFGEGSWLTVV.

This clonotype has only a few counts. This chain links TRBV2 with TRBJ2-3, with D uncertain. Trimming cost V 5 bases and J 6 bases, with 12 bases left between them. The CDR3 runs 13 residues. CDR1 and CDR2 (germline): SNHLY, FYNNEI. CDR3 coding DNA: TGTGCCAGCAGTAGGGTCTCCTCGGATACGCAGTATTTT. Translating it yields CASSRVSSDTQYF.